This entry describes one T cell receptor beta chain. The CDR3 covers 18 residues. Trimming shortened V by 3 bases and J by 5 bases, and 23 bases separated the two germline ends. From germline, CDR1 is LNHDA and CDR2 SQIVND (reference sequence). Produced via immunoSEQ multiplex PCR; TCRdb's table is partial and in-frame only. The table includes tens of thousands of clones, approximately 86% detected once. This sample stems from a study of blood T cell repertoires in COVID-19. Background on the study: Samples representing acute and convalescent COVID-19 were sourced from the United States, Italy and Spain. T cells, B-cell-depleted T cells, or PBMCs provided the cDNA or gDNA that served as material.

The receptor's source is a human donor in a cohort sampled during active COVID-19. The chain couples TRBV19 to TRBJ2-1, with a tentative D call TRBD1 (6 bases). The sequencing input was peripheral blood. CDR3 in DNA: TGTGCCAGTAGTATCGGTGTCTGGGGGCCGGGGAAAAACAATGAGCAGTTCTTC. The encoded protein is CASSIGVWGPGKNNEQFF.